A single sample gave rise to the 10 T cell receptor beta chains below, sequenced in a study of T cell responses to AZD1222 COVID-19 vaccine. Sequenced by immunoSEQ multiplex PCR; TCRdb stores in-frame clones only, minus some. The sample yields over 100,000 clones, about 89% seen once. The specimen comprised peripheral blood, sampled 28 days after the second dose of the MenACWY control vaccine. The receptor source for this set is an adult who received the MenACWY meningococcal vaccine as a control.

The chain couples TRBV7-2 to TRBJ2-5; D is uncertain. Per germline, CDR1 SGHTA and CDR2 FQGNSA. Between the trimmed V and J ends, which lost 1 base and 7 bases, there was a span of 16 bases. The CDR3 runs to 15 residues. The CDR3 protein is CASSLERQPAGTQYF. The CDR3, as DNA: TGTGCCAGCAGCTTAGAGCGCCAGCCCGCAGGGACCCAGTACTTC.

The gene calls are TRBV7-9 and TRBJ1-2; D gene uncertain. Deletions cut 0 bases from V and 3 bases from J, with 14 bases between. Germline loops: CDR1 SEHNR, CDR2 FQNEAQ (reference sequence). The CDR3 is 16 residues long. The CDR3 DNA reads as TGTGCCAGCAGCTTAGCGGGTATCGGGGATCACTATGGCTACACCTTC. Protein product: CASSLAGIGDHYGYTF.

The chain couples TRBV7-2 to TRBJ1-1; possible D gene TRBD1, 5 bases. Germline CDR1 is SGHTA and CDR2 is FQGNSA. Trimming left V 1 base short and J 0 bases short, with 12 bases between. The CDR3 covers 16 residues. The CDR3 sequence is CASSLVAGALNTEAFF. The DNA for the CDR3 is TGTGCCAGCAGCTTAGTCGCCGGGGCCTTGAACACTGAAGCTTTCTTT.

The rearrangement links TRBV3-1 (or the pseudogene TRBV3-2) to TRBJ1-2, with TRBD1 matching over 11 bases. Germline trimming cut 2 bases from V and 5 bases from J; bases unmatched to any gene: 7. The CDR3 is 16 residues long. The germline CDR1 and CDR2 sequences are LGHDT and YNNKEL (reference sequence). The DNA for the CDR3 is TGTGCCAGCAGCCAACGGGACAGGGGGACGGCGTATGGCTACACCTTC. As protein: CASSQRDRGTAYGYTF.

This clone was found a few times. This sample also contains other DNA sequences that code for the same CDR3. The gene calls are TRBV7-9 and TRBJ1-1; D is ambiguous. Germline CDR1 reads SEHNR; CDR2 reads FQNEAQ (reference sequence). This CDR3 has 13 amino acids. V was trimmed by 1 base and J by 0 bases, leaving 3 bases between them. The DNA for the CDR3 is TGTGCCAGCAGCTTAGATATGAACACTGAAGCTTTCTTT. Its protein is CASSLDMNTEAFF.

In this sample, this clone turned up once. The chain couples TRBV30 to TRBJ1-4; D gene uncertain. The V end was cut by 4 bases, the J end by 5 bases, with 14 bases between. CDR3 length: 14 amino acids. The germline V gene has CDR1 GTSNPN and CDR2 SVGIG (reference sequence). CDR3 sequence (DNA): TGTGCCTGGATCCCTCGACGGGAGAATGAAAAACTGTTTTTT. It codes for CAWIPRRENEKLFF.

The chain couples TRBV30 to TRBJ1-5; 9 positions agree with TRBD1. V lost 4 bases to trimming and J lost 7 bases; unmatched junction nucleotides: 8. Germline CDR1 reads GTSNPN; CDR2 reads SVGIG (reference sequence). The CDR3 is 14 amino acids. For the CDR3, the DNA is TGTGCCTGGAACCTCGGACAGGGGAGGCAGCCCCAGCATTTT. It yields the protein CAWNLGQGRQPQHF. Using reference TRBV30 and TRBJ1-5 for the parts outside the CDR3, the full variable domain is SQTIHQWPATLVQPVGSPLSLECTVEGTSNPNLYWYRQAAGRGLQLLFYSVGIGQISSEVPQNLSASRPQDRQFILSSKKLLLSDSGFYLCAWNLGQGRQPQHFGDGTRLSIL.

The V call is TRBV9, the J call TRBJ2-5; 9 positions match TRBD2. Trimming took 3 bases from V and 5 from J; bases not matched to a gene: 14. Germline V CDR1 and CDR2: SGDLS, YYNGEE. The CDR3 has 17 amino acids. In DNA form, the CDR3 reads TGTGCCAGCAGCGCCCGACCATCTGCGGGGGGGCGGGAGACCCAGTACTTC. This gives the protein CASSARPSAGGRETQYF.

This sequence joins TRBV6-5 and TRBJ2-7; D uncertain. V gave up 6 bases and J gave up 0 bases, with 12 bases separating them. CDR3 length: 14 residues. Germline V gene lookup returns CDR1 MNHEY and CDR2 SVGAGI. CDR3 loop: CASRKRRSSYEQYF. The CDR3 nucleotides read TGTGCCAGCAGAAAGCGCAGGAGCTCCTACGAGCAGTACTTC.

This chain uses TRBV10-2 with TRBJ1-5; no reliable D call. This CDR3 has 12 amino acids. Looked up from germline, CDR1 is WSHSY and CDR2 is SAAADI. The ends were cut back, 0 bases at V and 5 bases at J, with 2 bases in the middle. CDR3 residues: CASSESYQPQHF. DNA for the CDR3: TGCGCCAGCAGTGAGTCGTATCAGCCCCAGCATTTT.